The 30 T cell receptor beta chains given below trace back to one sample, sequenced in a study of T cells in Graves' hyperthyroidism and ophthalmopathy. TCR beta CDR3 region amplification was performed from RNA transcripts. The study used the HTBI primer set for a first-round RT-PCR of the TCR CDR3. TCRdb ran MiXCR on the multiplex PCR reads and lists one entry per CDR3 protein. The table includes a few hundred thousand distinct CDR3 sequences, roughly 15% detected once. The sample comprised blood. These receptors were collected from a woman aged 18-30 years with Graves' hyperthyroidism.

This clonotype has more than one count but fewer than ten. This sequence joins TRBV20-1 and TRBJ1-2; the D is unclear. V was trimmed by 3 bases and J by 4 bases, leaving 12 bases between them. Germline-derived CDR1 and CDR2 are DFQATT and SNEGSKA (reference sequence). The CDR3 totals 13 residues. As DNA, the CDR3 is TGCAGTGCTAGGGAGGGATTTGGCTATGGCTACACCTTC. Translating it yields CSAREGFGYGYTF.

The chain links TRBV19 to TRBJ2-3; TRBD1 agrees at 12 bases. V lost 6 bases to trimming and J lost 5 bases; unmatched junction nucleotides: 12. The CDR3 spans 17 residues. CDR1 is LNHDA and CDR2 is SQIVND in the germline V gene (reference sequence). CDR3 in DNA: TGTGCCAGTAGCCGAGTCGGGACAGGGGGCGATGGAGATACGCAGTATTTT. It encodes CASSRVGTGGDGDTQYF.

The rearrangement uses TRBV9 and TRBJ1-1; D not certain. V was cut by 0 bases and J by 7 bases, with 10 bases left in between. The CDR3 runs to 13 residues. The germline V gene has CDR1 SGDLS and CDR2 YYNGEE. CDR3 in amino acids: CASSVDQTSEAFF. The DNA of the CDR3 is TGTGCCAGCAGCGTAGACCAGACTAGTGAAGCTTTCTTT.

This clonotype was observed many times. The genes are TRBV3-1 and TRBJ2-1, with D possibly being TRBD2 (7 bases). V shed 3 bases and J shed 2 bases, with 11 bases lying between them. Looked up from germline, CDR1 is LGHDT and CDR2 is YNNKEL (reference sequence). The CDR3 has 15 residues. CDR3 nucleotides: TGTGCCAGCAGCCACGGGGGGCTCACCTACAATGAGCAGTTCTTC. Its protein product is CASSHGGLTYNEQFF.

The chain recombines TRBV20-1 with TRBJ2-2; 10 bases are a match to TRBD1. With V trimmed by 5 bases and J by 5 bases, 8 bases remained unmatched. The CDR3 contains 15 residues. The germline V gene encodes CDR1 DFQATT and CDR2 SNEGSKA (reference sequence). For the CDR3, the DNA is TGCAGTGCTTACCGGACAGGGGGTAGTACCGGGGAGCTGTTTTTT. This encodes CSAYRTGGSTGELFF.

This chain connects TRBV7-6 to TRBJ2-5; 12 bases fit TRBD2. CDR1 and CDR2 from the germline V gene are SGHVS and FNYEAQ. J lost 5 bases, V lost 2 bases, and 9 bases had no gene match. The CDR3 loop spans 17 amino acids. In DNA form, the CDR3 reads TGTGCCAGCAGCTTAAATCTCAGGACTAGCGGGACGGAGACCCAGTACTTC. It is translated as CASSLNLRTSGTETQYF.

The CDR3 reads CASSVPGQAETQYF. The CDR3 DNA reads TGTGCCAGCAGCGTACCGGGACAGGCAGAGACCCAGTACTTC. The V and J genes are TRBV5-4 and TRBJ2-5; 8 bases agree with TRBD1. The germline V gene has CDR1 SGHNT and CDR2 YYREEE (reference sequence). The ends lost 4 bases at V and 4 bases at J; junction bases unmatched: 6. CDR3 length: 14 residues.

This clonotype was observed at least ten times. The chain has TRBV11-3 and TRBJ2-1; no firm D call. CDR1 SGHNT and CDR2 YENEEA come from the germline V gene. This CDR3 is 12 amino acids long. Trimming stripped 3 bases from V and 6 bases from J, with 6 bases between. CDR3 DNA: TGTGCCAGCAGCTTTTCCGGCAATGAGCAGTTCTTC. This gives the protein CASSFSGNEQFF.

This clonotype was detected ten times or more. The chain is built from TRBV28 and TRBJ2-7; 8 bases are a match to TRBD1. In germline, CDR1 is MDHEN, CDR2 SYDVKM. Unmatched junction bases numbered 8, after V lost 4 bases and J lost 3 bases. The CDR3 length is 15 residues. This CDR3 is CASSSYRTGNYEQYF. The CDR3 coding sequence is TGTGCCAGCAGTTCCTATCGGACAGGGAACTACGAGCAGTACTTC. The full variable domain, rest sourced from reference TRBV28 and TRBJ2-7, is DVKVTQSSRYLVKRTGEKVFLECVQDMDHENMFWYRQDPGLGLRLIYFSYDVKMKEKGDIPEGYSVSREKKERFSLILESASTNQTSMYLCASSSYRTGNYEQYFGPGTRLTVT.

The chain links TRBV7-2 to TRBJ2-7; possibly TRBD1 or TRBD2 for D (6 bases each). The CDR3 loop spans 14 amino acids. Germline V gene data show CDR1 as SGHTA and CDR2 as FQGNSA. Trimming removed 5 bases from V and 3 bases from J, with 14 bases in between. The CDR3 region is CASSPLGGLYEQYF. The CDR3 DNA reads TGTGCCAGCAGCCCATTGGGGGGCCTCTACGAGCAGTACTTC.

This clonotype appeared many times. The chain links TRBV7-2 to TRBJ2-3; no clear D gene. The germline V and J ends were trimmed by 0 bases and 2 bases, with 9 bases remaining between them. The germline V gene encodes CDR1 SGHTA and CDR2 FQGNSA. The CDR3 is 15 amino acids. The CDR3 DNA sequence: TGTGCCAGCAGCTTAGCGCTAGTGGCCACAGATACGCAGTATTTT. Its protein product is CASSLALVATDTQYF.

This chain joins TRBV28 and TRBJ1-2; maybe TRBD1 (5 bases). The CDR3 spans 12 residues. The ends were cut back, 4 bases at V and 8 bases at J, with 11 bases in the middle. Germline CDR1 and CDR2: MDHEN and SYDVKM. The CDR3 sequence is CASSSLGQGYTF. The DNA for the CDR3 is TGTGCCAGCAGTTCCCTGGGGCAGGGCTACACCTTC.

The table lists this clonotype with many counts. The chain recombines TRBV28 with TRBJ2-3; 9 nucleotides match TRBD2. The length of the CDR3 is 15 residues. CDR1 and CDR2 (germline): MDHEN, SYDVKM. The junction had 6 bases not matched to a gene; V was cut back by 7 bases and J by 1 base. The CDR3 DNA reads TGTGCCAGCAATTCATGGACTAGCGGCACAGATACGCAGTATTTT. Amino acid sequence: CASNSWTSGTDTQYF.

This clonotype has at least ten counts. The gene calls are TRBV5-4 and TRBJ2-5; 7 bases map to TRBD1. This CDR3 has 15 residues. The junction had 6 bases not matched to a gene; V was cut back by 0 bases and J by 4 bases. Germline loops: CDR1 SGHNT, CDR2 YYREEE (reference sequence). CDR3 residues: CASSLGGGRGETQYF. CDR3 bases: TGTGCCAGCAGCTTGGGAGGGGGCAGGGGAGAGACCCAGTACTTC.

The sample holds many counts of this clonotype. This chain uses TRBV7-9 with TRBJ2-7; 7 nucleotides agree with TRBD1. After removal of 4 bases from V and 6 bases from J, the junction contained 9 bases not matched to a gene. CDR1 SEHNR and CDR2 FQNEAQ come from the germline V gene (reference sequence). CDR3 length: 14 residues. CDR3 DNA: TGTGCCAGCAGCTCTCAGAGCACAGGGGCCGAGCAGTACTTC. It specifies CASSSQSTGAEQYF.

This clonotype has at least ten counts. The chain has TRBV28 and TRBJ1-1; TRBD1 matches 8 bases. The CDR3 loop spans 15 amino acids. CDR1 is MDHEN and CDR2 is SYDVKM in the germline V gene. The junction had 6 bases not matched to a gene; V was cut back by 2 bases and J by 4 bases. The CDR3 DNA sequence: TGTGCCAGCAGTTTACGCAGGGGGCTGGGCACTGAAGCTTTCTTT. It is translated as CASSLRRGLGTEAFF.

This clonotype was recorded many times. The rearrangement links TRBV20-1 to TRBJ1-2; D gene ambiguous. The germline V and J ends were trimmed by 4 bases and 3 bases, with 12 bases remaining between them. The CDR3 is made up of 13 amino acids. Germline assignment: CDR1 DFQATT and CDR2 SNEGSKA (reference sequence). The CDR3: CSAKWGVDYGYTF. The CDR3 region has the DNA TGCAGTGCTAAATGGGGAGTGGACTATGGCTACACCTTC.

In its sample, this clonotype was seen a few times. The final CDR3 position lacks the conserved phenylalanine or tryptophan, pointing to a likely read error. The V and J genes are TRBV7-9 and TRBJ2-7, with 9 bases aligning to TRBD1. The CDR3 loop spans 16 amino acids. The germline V gene has CDR1 SEHNR and CDR2 FQNEAQ (reference sequence). V trimming: 4 bases; J trimming: 3 bases; junction bases outside the gene matches: 10. DNA for the CDR3: TGTGCCAGCAGCTCCCGACAGGGGGGGGCGGACTACGAGCAGTACCTC. This translates into CASSSRQGGADYEQYL.

This clonotype was seen repeatedly, ten times or more. The J gene is TRBJ2-7, the V gene TRBV5-1, with 8 bases aligning to TRBD1. J lost 2 bases, V lost 4 bases, and 8 bases had no gene match. Germline assignment: CDR1 SGHRS and CDR2 YFSETQ. The CDR3 is 15 residues long. CDR3 bases: TGCGCCAGCAGCGGAACAGGGGGTCCGGCCTACGAGCAGTACTTC. Amino acids: CASSGTGGPAYEQYF.

This clonotype has at least ten counts. This rearrangement joins TRBV6-5 to TRBJ2-7, with D uncertain. CDR1 is MNHEY, CDR2 SVGAGI, per germline. The CDR3 length is 13 residues. V was cut by 0 bases and J by 3 bases, with 6 bases left in between. CDR3 sequence: CASSYSQNYEQYF. In DNA form, the CDR3 reads TGTGCCAGCAGTTACTCGCAGAACTACGAGCAGTACTTC.

This clonotype was seen many times. The rearrangement links TRBV11-2 to TRBJ2-1, with TRBD2 matching 9 bases. Trimming took 5 bases from V and 6 from J; bases not matched to a gene: 11. The CDR3 loop spans 16 amino acids. CDR1 SGHAT and CDR2 FQNNGV come from the germline V gene. CDR3 loop: CASSPTPLAGSNEQFF. Written as DNA, the CDR3 is TGTGCCAGCAGCCCTACTCCTCTAGCGGGGTCCAATGAGCAGTTCTTC.

In the case of this clonotype: This may arise from a read error, as a much more abundant clone is one base away. The chain couples TRBV20-1 to TRBJ1-1; D gene ambiguous. Germline values: CDR1 DFQATT, CDR2 SNEGSKA (reference sequence). The V end was cut by 5 bases, the J end by 4 bases, with 20 bases between. This CDR3 spans 15 amino acids. DNA for the CDR3: TGCAGTGCTGACGCCGGTGACGCCACGAGCACTGAAGCTTTCTTT. As protein: CSADAGDATSTEAFF.

The rearrangement joins TRBV30 to TRBJ2-1; 11 bases agree with TRBD2. The V gene's germline CDR1 is GTSNPN and CDR2 SVGIG (reference sequence). Trimming took 4 bases from V and 13 from J; bases not matched to a gene: 9. The CDR3 sequence is 13 residues long. CDR3 nucleotides: TGTGCCTGGACGTCGGGGACTAGCGGATCCCAGTTCTTC. Amino acid sequence: CAWTSGTSGSQFF.

At least ten counts were recorded for this clonotype. The chain has TRBV9 and TRBJ2-1, with 8 positions matching TRBD1. V lost 1 base and J lost 7; bases outside the gene matches: 4. Germline V gene lookup returns CDR1 SGDLS and CDR2 YYNGEE. This CDR3 has 14 residues. CDR3 protein: CASSVLGQDNEQFF. The DNA of the CDR3 is TGTGCCAGCAGCGTACTGGGACAGGATAATGAGCAGTTCTTC.

This clonotype was counted ten times or more. The V call is TRBV20-1, the J call TRBJ2-1; a weak D match, TRBD2 (7 bases). The CDR3 is 13 residues long. Trimming took 6 bases from V and 8 from J, leaving 17 bases between them. Per germline, CDR1 DFQATT and CDR2 SNEGSKA (reference sequence). As DNA, the CDR3 is TGCAGTGCAGAGGGGGGGCCCGGGGATGAGCAGTTCTTC. The encoded protein is CSAEGGPGDEQFF.

This clonotype was counted at least ten times. In DNA, the CDR3 is TGTGCCATCAGTGCGGAGGGAGTGCTGAGCTCCTACAATGAGCAGTTCTTC. Its translation: CAISAEGVLSSYNEQFF. This chain joins TRBV10-3 and TRBJ2-1; weak D call: TRBD2 (6 bases). Trimming removed 4 bases from V and 0 bases from J, with 16 bases in between. The CDR3 covers 17 residues. Germline assignment: CDR1 ENHRY and CDR2 SYGVKD.

This clonotype was detected ten times or more. This chain uses TRBV12-3 or TRBV12-4 with TRBJ1-5; unclear D gene. This CDR3 has 14 amino acids. The ends were cut back, 6 bases at V and 3 bases at J, with 12 bases in the middle. CDR3: CASSLRANNQPQHF. CDR3 bases: TGTGCCAGCAGCCTCCGGGCCAACAATCAGCCCCAGCATTTT.

This clonotype occurred many times. V and J are TRBV5-1 and TRBJ2-7, with TRBD1 identical over 7 bases. CDR3 length: 14 residues. The V gene end was trimmed by 2 bases and the J gene end by 4 bases; junction bases not matched to a gene: 6. The V gene's germline CDR1 is SGHRS and CDR2 YFSETQ. In nucleotides, the CDR3 is TGCGCCAGCAGCTTAACTGACAGGGCGTACGAGCAGTACTTC. This encodes CASSLTDRAYEQYF.

This clonotype was picked up many times. The chain links TRBV11-2 to TRBJ1-4, with TRBD1 matching over 7 bases. The CDR3 has 15 residues. The V gene end was trimmed by 6 bases and the J gene end by 4 bases; junction bases not matched to a gene: 8. Germline V CDR1 and CDR2: SGHAT, FQNNGV. The CDR3 is CASRLRDSLNEKLFF. The CDR3 DNA reads TGTGCCAGCAGACTAAGGGACAGCCTTAATGAAAAACTGTTTTTT.

This clonotype was found many times. CDR3 bases: TGTGCCAGCAGTTTATTCGCAGGGAGGGTAGCTTTCTTT. This encodes CASSLFAGRVAFF. This sequence joins TRBV12-3 or TRBV12-4 and TRBJ1-1, with D perhaps TRBD1 (5 bases). Trimming took off 2 bases at V and 10 bases at J, with 14 bases between the two ends. The CDR3 totals 13 residues.